Listed here are 6 T cell receptor beta chains from one sample, sequenced in a study of T cells in Graves' hyperthyroidism and ophthalmopathy (dated 2019 in TCRdb). Library preparation used multiplex PCR. These reads were obtained on an Illumina HiSeq 2000. The TCR beta CDR3 regions were amplified from the RNA transcripts. The TCR CDR3 was subjected to a first round of RT-PCR using the HTBI primer set and the Qiagen OneStep RT-PCR kit. TCRdb reanalyzed the raw reads on its own, using fastp at Q25 for trimming and MiXCR for clone calling, and kept in-frame beta chains. Every CDR3 protein is listed once, alongside the most common genes and DNA of its rows. For this sample there are a few hundred thousand distinct CDR3 sequences; approximately 15% appear just once. The ten largest clones represent around a sixth of the sample. The sequenced material came from blood. All receptors come from a woman younger than 35 with Graves' hyperthyroidism.

This clonotype was seen at least ten times. The chain links TRBV12-5 to TRBJ2-1; 13 nucleotides match TRBD2. V gave up 1 base and J gave up 6 bases; unmatched junction bases: 9. In germline, CDR1 is LGHNT, CDR2 FRNRAP. The CDR3 contains 18 residues. This CDR3 is CASGLASGTSGTSNEQFF. The CDR3 DNA reads TGTGCTAGTGGTTTGGCTTCCGGGACTAGCGGGACGAGCAATGAGCAGTTCTTC. Together with reference TRBV12-5 and TRBJ2-1, the CDR3 gives the full variable domain: DARVTQTPRHKVTEMGQEVTMRCQPILGHNTVFWYRQTMMQGLELLAYFRNRAPLDDSGMPKDRFSAEMPDATLATLKIQPSEPRDSAVYFCASGLASGTSGTSNEQFFGPGTRLTVL.

Notes on this clonotype: With a much larger clone just one base away, this may be a read error. The V and J genes are TRBV20-1 and TRBJ1-1; D is undetermined. The length of the CDR3 is 12 residues. Germline V gene lookup returns CDR1 DFQATT and CDR2 SNEGSKA (reference sequence). The CDR3 sequence is CSALEGNTGAFF. The CDR3 DNA reads as TGCAGTGCTTTAGAAGGGAACACTGGAGCTTTCTTT.

The chain carries TRBV7-2 and TRBJ1-2; weak D call: TRBD1 (6 bases). Germline V gene data show CDR1 as SGHTA and CDR2 as FQGNSA. V was clipped by 4 bases and J by 7 bases, with 19 bases between them. The CDR3 is 15 residues long. The CDR3 region has the DNA TGTGCCAGCAGCTCCGCGGACAGACCGAGATCTGGCTACACCTTC. Its translation: CASSSADRPRSGYTF.

Ten or more counts support this clonotype. This sequence joins TRBV7-3 and TRBJ2-3; D remains ambiguous. V was shortened by 4 bases and J by 4 bases, with 6 bases between the two germline ends. The CDR3 length is 12 residues. Germline assignment: CDR1 SGHTA and CDR2 FQGTGA. CDR3 loop: CASSSSSDTQYF. CDR3 coding DNA: TGTGCCAGCAGCTCCTCATCAGATACGCAGTATTTT. The full variable domain, its missing parts supplied by reference TRBV7-3 and TRBJ2-3, is GAGVSQTPSNKVTEKGKYVELRCDPISGHTALYWYRQSLGQGPEFLIYFQGTGAADDSGLPNDRFFAVRPEGSVSTLKIQRTERGDSAVYLCASSSSSDTQYFGPGTRLTVL.

This sequence joins TRBV25-1 and TRBJ2-1; possibly TRBD2 for D (6 bases). In germline, CDR1 is MGHDK, CDR2 SYGVNS. There are 16 residues in the CDR3. Trimming cost V 1 base and J 0 bases, with 10 bases left between them. The CDR3 nucleotides read TGTGCCAGCAGTGAATCGGAGGGGAGCTCCTACAATGAGCAGTTCTTC. Translated: CASSESEGSSYNEQFF. The full variable domain, in which reference TRBV25-1 and TRBJ2-1 provide the parts outside the CDR3, is EADIYQTPRYLVIGTGKKITLECSQTMGHDKMYWYQQDPGMELHLIHYSYGVNSTEKGDLSSESTVSRIRTEHFPLTLESARPSHTSQYLCASSESEGSSYNEQFFGPGTRLTVL.

This clonotype was seen repeatedly, ten times or more. The rearrangement uses TRBV30 and TRBJ1-1; a weak D match, TRBD1 (5 bases). Per the germline V gene, CDR1 is GTSNPN and CDR2 is SVGIG (reference sequence). The CDR3 loop spans 16 amino acids. V was cut by 1 base and J by 4 bases, with 19 bases left in between. In DNA form, the CDR3 reads TGTGCCTGGAGTGCTAGGCCGGGCCGGGGGGGCACTGAAGCTTTCTTT. Translating gives CAWSARPGRGGTEAFF.